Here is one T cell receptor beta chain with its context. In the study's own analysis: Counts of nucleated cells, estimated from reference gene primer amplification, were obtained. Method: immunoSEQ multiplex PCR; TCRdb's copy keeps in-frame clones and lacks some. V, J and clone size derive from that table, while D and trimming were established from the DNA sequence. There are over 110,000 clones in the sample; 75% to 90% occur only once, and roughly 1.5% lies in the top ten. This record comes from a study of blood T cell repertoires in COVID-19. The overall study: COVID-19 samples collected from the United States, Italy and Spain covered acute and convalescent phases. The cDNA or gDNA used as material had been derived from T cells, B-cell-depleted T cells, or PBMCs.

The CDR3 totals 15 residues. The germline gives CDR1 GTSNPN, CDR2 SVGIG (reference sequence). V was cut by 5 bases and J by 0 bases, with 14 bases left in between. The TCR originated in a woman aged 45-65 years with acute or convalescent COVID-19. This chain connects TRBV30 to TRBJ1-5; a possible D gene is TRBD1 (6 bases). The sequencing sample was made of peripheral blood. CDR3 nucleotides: TGTGCCTGGGACCGAGGGGGATATAGCAATCAGCCCCAGCATTTT. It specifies CAWDRGGYSNQPQHF.